Listed below are T cell receptor beta chains from one sample, sequenced in a study of T cells after yellow fever vaccination. One entry per CDR3 protein results from TCRdb running MiXCR on the 5' RACE reads. The table records approximately 260,000 distinct CDR3 sequences, 5.2% of them present only once. The sample was CD4+ T cells sorted from PBMCs, taken on the day of the yellow fever booster vaccination. Source of these receptors: a man younger than 30 who received the YFV17D yellow fever vaccine. Each CDR3 is given with its conserved first and last residue. The D gene is left open where the match is weak. Expanded clones are given a class, and other clones once, few, many or no size at all.

D gene | CDR3 length | J gene | clone size | V gene | CDR3 protein | CDR3 DNA
TRBD2 | 15 | TRBJ2-3 | few | TRBV20-1 | CSARGGGAAVDTQYF | TGCAGTGCTAGGGGCGGGGGGGCCGCTGTAGATACGCAGTATTTT
TRBD1 | 16 | TRBJ2-6 | - | TRBV27 | CASSGTGWYGANVLTF | TGTGCCAGCAGTGGGACAGGGTGGTATGGGGCCAACGTCCTGACTTTC
- | 15 | TRBJ2-3 | - | TRBV14 | CASSQMVRSTDTQYF | TGTGCCAGCAGCCAAATGGTGAGGAGCACAGATACGCAGTATTTT
- | 13 | TRBJ1-1 | many | TRBV7-9 | CASSQQGGTEAFF | TGTGCCAGCAGCCAACAGGGAGGAACTGAAGCTTTCTTT
TRBD1 | 15 | TRBJ1-4 | few | TRBV6-2/TRBV6-3 | CASSYATGGSEKLFF | TGTGCCAGCAGTTACGCGACAGGGGGATCGGAAAAACTGTTTTTT
TRBD1 | 17 | TRBJ1-4 | few | TRBV5-1 | CASSLGTKTGAGEKLFF | TGCGCCAGCAGCTTGGGGACTAAGACAGGGGCCGGAGAAAAACTGTTTTTT
- | 16 | TRBJ2-2 | many | TRBV7-9 | CASSLQTVSNTGELFF | TGTGCCAGCAGCTTACAGACAGTCTCGAACACCGGGGAGCTGTTTTTT
- | 16 | TRBJ2-3 | many | TRBV5-1 | CASSPRGPPNTDTQYF | TGCGCCAGCAGCCCGCGGGGGCCCCCCAACACAGATACGCAGTATTTT
- | 16 | TRBJ1-1 | few | TRBV25-1 | CASSEYSPGRNTEAFF | TGTGCCAGCAGTGAATATTCTCCGGGGAGGAACACTGAAGCTTTCTTT
TRBD1 | 15 | TRBJ1-5 | few | TRBV12-3/TRBV12-4 | CASSSGQGDNQPQHF | TGTGCCAGCAGTTCGGGACAGGGCGACAATCAGCCCCAGCATTTT
TRBD2 | 14 | TRBJ2-5 | - | TRBV6-1 | CASSAAGGQETQYF | TGTGCCAGCAGTGCGGCGGGGGGACAAGAGACCCAGTACTTC
TRBD2 | 15 | TRBJ2-1 | - | TRBV28 | CASSLLRGESNEQFF | TGTGCCAGCAGTTTATTGCGGGGGGAGTCGAATGAGCAGTTCTTC
- | 13 | TRBJ1-5 | few | TRBV3-1 | CASSPGVGQPQHF | TGTGCCAGCAGCCCAGGGGTAGGTCAGCCCCAGCATTTT
TRBD1 | 19 | TRBJ2-5 | - | TRBV7-2 | CASSSRGISGQGMKETQYF | TGTGCCAGCAGCTCCAGGGGCATATCGGGACAGGGAATGAAAGAGACCCAGTACTTC
- | 14 | TRBJ1-1 | many | TRBV7-2 | CASSPQGRRTEAFF | TGTGCCAGCAGCCCACAGGGTAGGAGGACTGAAGCTTTCTTT
TRBD2 | 16 | TRBJ2-3 | many | TRBV27 | CASSHPGLAGADTQYF | TGTGCCAGCAGTCACCCGGGACTAGCGGGGGCAGATACGCAGTATTTT
TRBD1 | 15 | TRBJ2-6 | few | TRBV20-1 | CSATSGTAGANVLTF | TGCAGTGCTACCTCTGGGACAGCTGGGGCCAACGTCCTGACTTTC
- | 16 | TRBJ2-1 | few | TRBV4-2 | CASSQGGASRFNEQFF | TGTGCCAGCAGCCAAGGTGGGGCTAGCCGCTTCAATGAGCAGTTCTTC
- | 12 | TRBJ1-1 | many | TRBV5-1 | CASSLYQGEAFF | TGCGCCAGCAGCCTTTACCAGGGTGAAGCTTTCTTT
TRBD1 | 15 | TRBJ2-3 | few | TRBV5-1 | CASSLTTGGEDTQYF | TGCGCCAGCAGCCTTACGACAGGGGGGGAAGATACGCAGTATTTT
- | 16 | TRBJ2-5 | many | TRBV7-9 | CASSFSQNSYQETQYF | TGTGCCAGCAGCTTTAGTCAAAACTCGTACCAAGAGACCCAGTACTTC
- | 12 | TRBJ2-2 | few | TRBV24-1 | CATRKNTGELFF | TGTGCCACAAGGAAGAACACCGGGGAGCTGTTTTTT
TRBD1 | 18 | TRBJ1-3 | - | TRBV4-3 | CASSRRWGQGFSGNTIYF | TGCGCCAGCAGCCGTCGATGGGGACAGGGGTTTTCTGGAAACACCATATATTTT
- | 16 | TRBJ1-5 | few | TRBV10-3 | CATFSRWTESNQPQHF | TGTGCCACCTTCTCCCGTTGGACCGAAAGCAATCAGCCCCAGCATTTT
- | 19 | TRBJ1-1 | few | TRBV6-2/TRBV6-3 | CASVYDIGVRKSGTTEAFF | TGTGCCAGCGTTTACGACATAGGGGTCCGGAAATCGGGTACCACTGAAGCTTTCTTT
- | 11 | TRBJ1-2 | few | TRBV30 | CAWSVLGGYTF | TGTGCCTGGAGTGTACTAGGGGGCTACACCTTC
TRBD2 | 15 | TRBJ2-5 | once | TRBV7-8 | CASSGTGTSGETQYF | TGTGCCAGCAGCGGCACCGGGACTAGCGGGGAGACCCAGTACTTC
TRBD1 | 16 | TRBJ2-1 | few | TRBV11-3 | CASSLRGTTGVNEQFF | TGTGCCAGCAGCTTAAGGGGAACGACAGGGGTCAATGAGCAGTTCTTC
- | 18 | TRBJ1-6 | few | TRBV4-1 | CASSPRGSLSSYNSPLHF | TGCGCCAGCAGCCCCCGAGGCAGTCTCAGCTCCTATAATTCACCCCTCCACTTT
TRBD1 | 16 | TRBJ1-3 | - | TRBV28 | CASSRDRGFAGNTIYF | TGTGCCAGCAGTCGGGACAGGGGATTCGCTGGAAACACCATATATTTT
- | 15 | TRBJ2-3 | - | TRBV7-6 | CASSLVAKKTDTQYF | TGTGCCAGCAGTTTAGTAGCTAAGAAAACAGATACGCAGTATTTT
TRBD1 | 15 | TRBJ2-5 | few | TRBV2 | CASSEIDRVQETQYF | TGTGCCAGCAGTGAAATAGACAGGGTCCAAGAGACCCAGTACTTC
- | 13 | TRBJ1-4 | many | TRBV4-3 | CASSQETGRKLFF | TGCGCCAGCAGCCAAGAGACCGGGAGAAAACTGTTTTTT
TRBD2 | 16 | TRBJ2-2 | many | TRBV20-1 | CSARDASGVNTGELFF | TGCAGTGCTAGAGACGCTAGCGGGGTGAACACCGGGGAGCTGTTTTTT
TRBD1 | 14 | TRBJ2-5 | - | TRBV4-3 | CASSWGTGEETQYF | TGCGCCAGCAGTTGGGGGACAGGAGAAGAGACCCAGTACTTC
- | 15 | TRBJ1-2 | few | TRBV3-1 | CASSQGIGTTYGYTF | TGTGCCAGCAGCCAAGGTATAGGGACCACCTATGGCTACACCTTC
- | 13 | TRBJ2-1 | few | TRBV6-1 | CASSFSTGNEQFF | TGTGCCAGCAGTTTCTCGACTGGCAATGAGCAGTTCTTC
- | 15 | TRBJ1-3 | few | TRBV5-1 | CASSLSGGGGNTIYF | TGCGCCAGCAGCTTGTCCGGGGGCGGTGGAAACACCATATATTTT
TRBD1 | 15 | TRBJ1-4 | - | TRBV4-1 | CASRQTGATNEKLFF | TGCGCCAGCAGACAAACAGGGGCAACTAATGAAAAACTGTTTTTT
TRBD1 | 15 | TRBJ2-5 | many | TRBV4-3 | CASSQVGTGRETQYF | TGCGCCAGCAGCCAAGTTGGGACAGGGAGGGAGACCCAGTACTTC
TRBD2 | 16 | TRBJ2-3 | - | TRBV12-3/TRBV12-4 | CASSLAGSGGADTQYF | TGTGCCAGCAGTTTAGCGGGTAGCGGGGGGGCAGATACGCAGTATTTT
- | 14 | TRBJ1-2 | few | TRBV4-3 | CASSPGSRGYGYTF | TGCGCCAGCAGCCCCGGGTCCAGGGGCTATGGCTACACCTTC
TRBD2 | 16 | TRBJ2-3 | - | TRBV11-2 | CASSLSLAGGTDTQYF | TGTGCCAGCAGCTTATCTTTAGCGGGGGGCACAGATACGCAGTATTTT
- | 16 | TRBJ1-5 | few | TRBV27 | CASSLRRDFSNQPQHF | TGTGCCAGCAGTTTGCGCAGGGATTTCAGCAATCAGCCCCAGCATTTT
- | 14 | TRBJ1-4 | - | TRBV6-1 | CASREQNRGEKLFF | TGTGCCAGCAGAGAACAGAACCGGGGTGAAAAACTGTTTTTT
TRBD2 | 16 | TRBJ2-1 | few | TRBV9 | CASSVSGGSSYNEQFF | TGTGCCAGCAGCGTCTCGGGGGGGAGCTCCTACAATGAGCAGTTCTTC
TRBD2 | 16 | TRBJ2-3 | few | TRBV7-2 | CASSPILSGGKGTQYF | TGTGCCAGCAGCCCCATACTTAGCGGGGGCAAGGGTACGCAGTATTTT
- | 13 | TRBJ1-5 | few | TRBV12-3/TRBV12-4 | CASSQGRGQPQHF | TGTGCCAGCAGCCAGGGACGGGGTCAGCCCCAGCATTTT
- | 12 | TRBJ1-1 | many | TRBV11-2 | CASSFGHSEAFF | TGTGCCAGCAGCTTTGGACATTCTGAAGCTTTCTTT
- | 14 | TRBJ2-3 | - | TRBV5-8 | CASSSGTLTDTQYF | TGTGCCAGCAGCTCGGGGACACTCACAGATACGCAGTATTTT
TRBD1 | 12 | TRBJ1-1 | - | TRBV7-9 | CASSSPGGLAFF | TGTGCCAGCAGCTCCCCAGGGGGCTTAGCTTTCTTT
- | 15 | TRBJ1-1 | many | TRBV4-3 | CASSQDEYRVTEAFF | TGCGCCAGCAGCCAAGATGAATACAGGGTCACTGAAGCTTTCTTT